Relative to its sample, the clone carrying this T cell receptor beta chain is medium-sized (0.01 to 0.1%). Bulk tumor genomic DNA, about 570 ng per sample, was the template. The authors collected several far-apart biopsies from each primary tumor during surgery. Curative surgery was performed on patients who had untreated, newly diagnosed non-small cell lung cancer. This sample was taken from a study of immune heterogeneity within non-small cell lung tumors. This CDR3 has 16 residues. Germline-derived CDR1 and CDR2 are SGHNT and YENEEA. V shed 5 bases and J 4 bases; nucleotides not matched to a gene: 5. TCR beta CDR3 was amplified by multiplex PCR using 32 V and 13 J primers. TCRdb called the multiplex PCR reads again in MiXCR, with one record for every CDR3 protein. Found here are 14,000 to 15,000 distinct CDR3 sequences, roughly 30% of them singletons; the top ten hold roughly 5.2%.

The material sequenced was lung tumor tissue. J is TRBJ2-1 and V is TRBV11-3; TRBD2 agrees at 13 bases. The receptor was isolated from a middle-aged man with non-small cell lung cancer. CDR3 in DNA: TGTGCCAGCAGCCCTCCGGGACTAGCGGGATACAATGAGCAGTTCTTC. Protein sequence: CASSPPGLAGYNEQFF.